A selection of T cell receptor beta chains follows, all from one sample in a study of T cell repertoires in ileal Crohn's disease. The table came from immunoSEQ multiplex PCR; TCRdb's copy has only in-frame clones and leaves some out. The sample shows 13,000 or so clones, around two thirds of them seen only once. Sequenced sample: ileal tissue. These TCRs come from an adult with Crohn's disease. The CDR3 runs from the conserved cysteine through the conserved F or W. The D gene is left open where the match is weak. Clone size is given for some rows only: seen once, a few or many times, or a class if the clone is expanded.

v_call	j_call	clone_size	cdr3_length	d_call	cdr3_aa	cdr3_nt
TRBV28	TRBJ1-2	medium-sized	15	NA	CASSPALGTGTGYTF	TGTGCCAGCAGTCCGGCTCTAGGGACGGGTACGGGCTACACCTTC
TRBV2	TRBJ1-3	few	15	NA	CASSSGHFSGNTIYF	TGTGCCAGCAGTTCTGGACACTTCTCTGGAAACACCATATATTTT
TRBV19	TRBJ1-5	NA	16	NA	CASSITRIGADQPQHF	TGTGCCAGTAGTATAACGAGAATCGGTGCGGACCAGCCCCAGCATTTT
TRBV15	TRBJ1-2	NA	14	NA	CATSRGTDFYGYTF	TGTGCCACCAGCAGAGGGACAGATTTTTATGGCTACACCTTC
TRBV6-4	TRBJ1-1	NA	15	TRBD1	CASRQGPNLNTEAFF	TGTGCCAGCCGACAGGGACCTAACCTGAACACTGAAGCTTTCTTT
TRBV11-1	TRBJ1-1	NA	13	NA	CASSPMGVTEAFF	TGTGCCAGCAGCCCCATGGGGGTCACTGAAGCTTTCTTT
TRBV19	TRBJ2-7	NA	16	TRBD1	CASSTIQGIGPYEQYF	TGTGCCAGTAGTACTATACAGGGGATTGGACCCTACGAGCAGTACTTC
TRBV5-6	TRBJ1-6	NA	16	NA	CASSYGPSSYNSPLHF	TGTGCCAGCAGCTACGGTCCGAGCTCCTATAATTCACCCCTCCACTTT
TRBV4-1	TRBJ1-4	large	17	NA	CASSQDITGSMHEKLFF	TGCGCCAGCAGCCAAGATATCACAGGGAGTATGCATGAAAAACTGTTTTTT
TRBV28	TRBJ1-6	NA	17	TRBD1	CASSSSGTGLYNSPLHF	TGTGCCAGCAGTTCTTCCGGGACAGGGCTCTATAATTCACCCCTCCACTTT
TRBV29-1	TRBJ2-7	NA	12	NA	CSGTDFTYEQYF	TGCAGCGGGACGGACTTTACCTACGAGCAGTACTTC
TRBV11-2	TRBJ2-7	NA	13	NA	CASSRSPQDEQYF	TGTGCCAGCAGCCGCTCTCCCCAGGACGAGCAGTACTTC
TRBV7-9	TRBJ1-1	NA	14	NA	CASSLGGGNTEAFF	TGTGCCAGCAGCTTAGGGGGCGGGAACACTGAAGCTTTCTTT
TRBV13	TRBJ2-7	NA	15	TRBD1	CASSWPGQGIHEQYF	TGTGCCAGCAGCTGGCCGGGACAGGGGATCCACGAGCAGTACTTC
TRBV9	TRBJ1-3	NA	16	NA	CASTTPSTGSGNTIYF	TGTGCCAGCACCACCCCTTCCACCGGCTCTGGAAACACCATATATTTT
TRBV30	TRBJ2-5	NA	12	NA	CAWGGAQETQYF	TGTGCCTGGGGGGGGGCTCAAGAGACCCAGTACTTC
TRBV2	TRBJ1-1	NA	11	NA	CASSVNTEAFF	TGTGCCAGCAGCGTCAACACTGAAGCTTTCTTT
TRBV18	TRBJ1-5	NA	15	TRBD1	CASARDRVSNQPQHF	TGTGCCAGCGCCCGGGACAGGGTAAGCAATCAGCCCCAGCATTTT
TRBV6-5	TRBJ2-2	NA	15	NA	CASSRGSGNTGELFF	TGTGCCAGCAGTAGGGGATCGGGGAACACCGGGGAGCTGTTTTTT
TRBV5-1	TRBJ2-2	few	14	NA	CASSLDGGPGELFF	TGCGCCAGCAGCTTGGATGGGGGACCCGGGGAGCTGTTTTTT
TRBV2	TRBJ2-1	few	15	TRBD1	CASSEGQGARNEQFF	TGTGCCAGCAGTGAAGGACAGGGGGCGCGTAATGAGCAGTTCTTC
TRBV25-1	TRBJ2-1	NA	13	TRBD1	CASSVPGGNEQFF	TGTGCCAGCAGTGTACCAGGGGGCAATGAGCAGTTCTTC
TRBV6-5	TRBJ2-1	NA	15	NA	CASSRGLMPYNEQFF	TGTGCCAGCAGTCGAGGCCTAATGCCCTACAATGAGCAGTTCTTC
TRBV6-5	TRBJ1-2	NA	12	NA	CASSGPGYGYTF	TGTGCCAGCAGTGGCCCAGGGTATGGCTACACCTTC
TRBV18	TRBJ2-3	few	14	NA	CASSPGAGTDTQYF	TGTGCCAGCTCACCAGGAGCAGGGACAGATACGCAGTATTTT
TRBV29-1	TRBJ1-2	NA	12	NA	CAGRDVNYGYTF	TGCGCGGGGAGGGACGTTAACTATGGCTACACCTTC
TRBV10-3	TRBJ1-2	NA	15	TRBD1	CAIRDLGTGVYGYTF	TGTGCCATCAGGGACCTAGGGACAGGGGTTTATGGCTACACCTTC
TRBV6-6	TRBJ2-3	NA	13	NA	CASSLDRTDTQYF	TGTGCCAGCAGTTTAGACAGGACAGATACGCAGTATTTT
TRBV30	TRBJ1-5	few	15	NA	CAWSVPPGEAQPQHF	TGTGCCTGGAGTGTACCTCCGGGGGAAGCTCAGCCCCAGCATTTT
TRBV6-1	TRBJ2-1	few	11	NA	CASTGEDEQFF	TGTGCCAGCACGGGGGAGGATGAGCAGTTCTTC
TRBV6-1	TRBJ1-2	NA	13	NA	CASSPSRGYGYTF	TGTGCCAGCAGTCCTTCCAGAGGTTATGGCTACACCTTC
TRBV7-2	TRBJ2-2	NA	14	TRBD2	CASSWRGGTGELFF	TGTGCCAGCAGCTGGCGGGGGGGTACCGGGGAGCTGTTTTTT
TRBV6-6	TRBJ2-3	NA	16	NA	CASRLGGVPSTDTQYF	TGTGCCAGCAGGTTGGGGGGTGTCCCTAGCACAGATACGCAGTATTTT
TRBV10-3	TRBJ2-2	NA	16	NA	CAIGDKWPENTGELFF	TGTGCCATCGGGGATAAGTGGCCGGAGAACACCGGGGAGCTGTTTTTT
TRBV27	TRBJ2-1	NA	15	NA	CASSLSARGYNEQFF	TGTGCCAGCAGTTTATCGGCGAGGGGATACAATGAGCAGTTCTTC
TRBV6-5	TRBJ2-7	few	14	NA	CASSYAGPGYEQYF	TGTGCCAGCAGTTACGCCGGGCCCGGATACGAGCAGTACTTC
TRBV9	TRBJ2-3	NA	13	TRBD1	CASSVDRGRGQYF	TGTGCCAGCAGCGTTGACAGGGGGCGTGGGCAGTATTTT
TRBV27	TRBJ2-7	NA	14	NA	CASSFTQDPYEQYF	TGTGCCAGCAGTTTTACTCAGGACCCTTACGAGCAGTACTTC
TRBV7-2	TRBJ1-4	NA	15	NA	CASSSQGSTNEKLFF	TGTGCCAGCAGCTCACAGGGTAGCACTAATGAAAAACTGTTTTTT
TRBV28	TRBJ2-6	NA	16	NA	CASSLSGEPFGGVLTF	TGTGCCAGCAGTTTATCCGGGGAGCCCTTTGGCGGCGTCCTGACTTTC
TRBV2	TRBJ1-1	NA	13	NA	CASSTMEGRSAFF	TGTGCCAGCAGCACAATGGAGGGGAGGTCAGCTTTCTTT
TRBV7-3	TRBJ2-3	few	14	TRBD2	CASRGLAVTDTQYF	TGTGCCAGCAGAGGACTAGCGGTCACAGATACGCAGTATTTT
TRBV27	TRBJ1-2	NA	14	NA	CASSLGGGNYGYTF	TGTGCCAGCAGTTTAGGGGGCGGGAACTATGGCTACACCTTC
TRBV7-2	TRBJ1-1	NA	15	NA	CASSLVTVLNTEAFF	TGTGCCAGCAGCTTAGTGACAGTCCTGAACACTGAAGCTTTCTTT
TRBV10-2	TRBJ1-2	medium-sized	13	TRBD1	CASSEDRVDGYTF	TGCGCCAGCAGTGAGGACAGGGTGGATGGCTACACCTTC